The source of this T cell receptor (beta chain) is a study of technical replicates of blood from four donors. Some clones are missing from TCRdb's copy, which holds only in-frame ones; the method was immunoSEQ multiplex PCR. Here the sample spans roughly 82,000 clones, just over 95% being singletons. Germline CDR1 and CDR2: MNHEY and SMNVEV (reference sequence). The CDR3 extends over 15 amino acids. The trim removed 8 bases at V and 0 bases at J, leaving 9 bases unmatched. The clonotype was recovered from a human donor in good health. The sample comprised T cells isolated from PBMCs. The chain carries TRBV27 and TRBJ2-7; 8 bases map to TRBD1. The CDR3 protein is CASRYRGAFSYEQYF. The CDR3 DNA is TGTGCCAGCCGCTACAGGGGGGCCTTCTCCTACGAGCAGTACTTC.